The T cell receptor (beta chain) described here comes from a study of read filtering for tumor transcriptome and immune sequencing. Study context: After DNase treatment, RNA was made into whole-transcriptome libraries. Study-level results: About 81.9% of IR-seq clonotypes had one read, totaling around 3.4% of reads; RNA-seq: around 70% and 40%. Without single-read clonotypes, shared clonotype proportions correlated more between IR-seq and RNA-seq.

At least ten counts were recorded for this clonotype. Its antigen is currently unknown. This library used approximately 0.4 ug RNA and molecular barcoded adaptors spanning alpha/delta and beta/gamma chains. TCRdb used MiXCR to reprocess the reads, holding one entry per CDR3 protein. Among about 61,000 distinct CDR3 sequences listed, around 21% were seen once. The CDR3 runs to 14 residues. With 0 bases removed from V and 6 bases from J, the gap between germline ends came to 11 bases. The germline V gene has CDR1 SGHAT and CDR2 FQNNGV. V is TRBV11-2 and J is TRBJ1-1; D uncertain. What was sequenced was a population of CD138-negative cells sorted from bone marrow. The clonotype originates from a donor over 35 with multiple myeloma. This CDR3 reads CASSLDAVFPEAFF. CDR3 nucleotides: TGTGCCAGCAGCTTAGATGCGGTGTTCCCTGAAGCTTTCTTT.